The subject of this entry is one T cell receptor beta chain. The record originates from a study of blood T cell repertoires in COVID-19. Across the study: The samples span acute and convalescent COVID-19 from the United States, Italy and Spain.

Repertoires were generated with immunoSEQ multiplex PCR, while TCRdb's copy carries only in-frame clones and drops some. The table has roughly 29,000 clones, nearly 90% seen once. The length of the CDR3 is 15 residues. Germline-derived CDR1 and CDR2 are SGDLS and YYNGEE. Trimming removed 3 bases from V and 0 bases from J, with 12 bases in between. The genes are TRBV9 and TRBJ1-1; TRBD1 is a possible D gene (5 bases). The sequenced sample consisted of peripheral blood. The sequence derives from a human donor in a cohort sampled during active COVID-19. Here the CDR3 DNA reads TGTGCCAGCAGCGCTCGGGGACTGATGAACACTGAAGCTTTCTTT. Protein product: CASSARGLMNTEAFF.